This T cell receptor (beta chain) derives from a study of shared clonotypes between healthy human individuals. General study findings and limits: Apart from blood, nothing was sampled; tissue repertoires likely differ.

In germline, CDR1 is SGHKS, CDR2 YYEKEE (reference sequence). The CDR3 covers 14 residues. V shed 2 bases and J shed 0 bases, with 6 bases lying between them. Sorted subsets were amplified in replicate PCRs using 200 to 250 ng DNA, tens of thousands of T cell genomes. Method: immunoSEQ multiplex PCR; TCRdb's copy keeps in-frame clones and lacks some. The sample has approximately 2,300,000 clones, 85% to 95% seen once. As concerns this clone: Antigen specificity is unknown.

This sequence originates from a man aged 18 to 29 in good health. Some clones in this sample may be carry-over from other donors' samples. Sequenced sample: naive CD4+ T cells from PBMCs. Subset here: CD45RA+ positively selected. The rearrangement uses TRBV5-5 and TRBJ1-3; no reliable D call. This CDR3 reads CASSFGVSGNTIYF. The CDR3 region has the DNA TGTGCCAGCAGCTTTGGGGTCTCTGGAAACACCATATATTTT.